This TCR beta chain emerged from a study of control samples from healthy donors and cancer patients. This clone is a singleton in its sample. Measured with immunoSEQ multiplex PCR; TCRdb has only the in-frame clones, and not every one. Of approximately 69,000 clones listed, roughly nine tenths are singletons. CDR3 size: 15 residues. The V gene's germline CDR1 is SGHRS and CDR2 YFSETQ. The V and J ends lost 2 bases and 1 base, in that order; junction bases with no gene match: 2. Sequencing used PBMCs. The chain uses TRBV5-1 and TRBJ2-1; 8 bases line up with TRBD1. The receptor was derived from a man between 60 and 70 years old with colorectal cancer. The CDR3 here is CASSLQGGSYNEQFF. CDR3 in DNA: TGCGCCAGCAGCTTACAGGGGGGATCCTACAATGAGCAGTTCTTC.